A selection of T cell receptor beta chains follows, all from one sample in a study of breast tumors, draining lymph nodes, adjacent tissues. TCRdb called the multiplex PCR reads again in MiXCR, with one record for every CDR3 protein. The table shows 180,000 or so distinct CDR3 sequences, with about 30% occurring only once. Sequencing was carried out using axillary lymph node tissue. All receptors derive from a female donor with breast cancer. Some clones in this sample may be carry-over from other donors' samples. CDR3s include the opening cysteine and the closing phenylalanine or tryptophan. D genes are given only for firm matches. Rows give clone size only sometimes, using once, few, many, or a class for an expanded clone.

v_call	clone_size	j_call	cdr3_length	d_call	cdr3_nt	cdr3_aa
TRBV27	few	TRBJ2-7	15	TRBD1	TGTGCCAGCAGTAGGGGACAGGGGGGGGTACGCGAGCAGTACTTC	CASSRGQGGVREQYF
TRBV28	many	TRBJ1-6	17	.	TGTGCCAGCAGTTTCCTCACTACACTACAGCAGAATTCACCCCTCCACTTT	CASSFLTTLQQNSPLHF
TRBV18	few	TRBJ1-1	15	TRBD1	TGTGCCAGCTCGGGAGACAGGGGGTGGTTCGGGGTGGCTTTCTTT	CASSGDRGWFGVAFF
TRBV25-1	.	TRBJ1-2	14	TRBD1	TGTGCCAGCAGTGACAGGGGGCTTGCGGGAGGCTACACCTTC	CASSDRGLAGGYTF
TRBV7-6	many	TRBJ2-3	15	TRBD1	TGTGCCAGCAGCTACATCCGGGACAGGGGAAATACGCAGTATTTT	CASSYIRDRGNTQYF
TRBV12-3/TRBV12-4	many	TRBJ2-5	13	.	TGTGCCAGCAGCTCACCTTCCCAAGAGACCCAGTACTTC	CASSSPSQETQYF
TRBV5-6	.	TRBJ2-3	13	.	TGTGCCAGCAGCTTCACCCGGAGCAATACGCAGTATTTT	CASSFTRSNTQYF
TRBV18	many	TRBJ2-2	15	TRBD1	TGTGCCAGCTCGCCGGGACAGATTTCCACCGGGGAGCTGTTTTTT	CASSPGQISTGELFF
TRBV10-1	.	TRBJ1-6	14	.	TGCGCCAGCACCGGAGAGGGAAGGAATTCACCCCTCCACTTT	CASTGEGRNSPLHF
TRBV30	many	TRBJ1-6	17	.	TGTGCCTGGAGTAAGACAGGCGCCAGCTCCTATAATTCACCCCTCCACTTT	CAWSKTGASSYNSPLHF
TRBV5-1	many	TRBJ2-5	14	.	TGCGCCAGCAGCTTGGGACTAGGGGGAGAGACCCAGTACTTC	CASSLGLGGETQYF
TRBV2	.	TRBJ1-5	14	.	TGTGCCAGCAGTGCACTGTGTAGCAATCAGCCCCAGCATTTT	CASSALCSNQPQHF
TRBV6-1	many	TRBJ1-2	14	TRBD1	TGTGCCAGCAGTGACGACAGGGCGACCTATGGCTACACCTTC	CASSDDRATYGYTF
TRBV4-3	many	TRBJ2-7	13	.	TGCGCCAGCAGCCAAGATGTGGTCTACGAGCAGTACTTC	CASSQDVVYEQYF
TRBV7-9	.	TRBJ2-2	19	.	.	CASSLDIDGYTFGSGTRFF
TRBV11-2	many	TRBJ1-3	14	.	TGTGCCAGCAGCTTACCCCACCCTGCAGACACCATATATTTT	CASSLPHPADTIYF
TRBV7-3	many	TRBJ2-3	14	.	TGTGCCAGCAGCGGGGACGCTCCTCGGGGTACGCAGTATTTT	CASSGDAPRGTQYF
TRBV11-2	many	TRBJ1-4	15	.	TGTGCCAGCAGCCGAGGGGAGGTACCTAATGAAAAACTGTTTTTT	CASSRGEVPNEKLFF
TRBV10-3	once	TRBJ1-2	13	TRBD1	TGTGCCATCGGGGGACAGAGCAACTATGGCTACACCTTC	CAIGGQSNYGYTF
TRBV2	many	TRBJ1-6	14	.	TGTGCCAGCAGTGAGACACTGGGGAATTCACCCCTCCACTTT	CASSETLGNSPLHF
TRBV29-1	many	TRBJ2-3	16	TRBD2	TGCAGCGTCCTAGCGGGGGGGACTCCTAGCACAGATACGCAGTATTTT	CSVLAGGTPSTDTQYF
TRBV28	many	TRBJ1-2	15	.	TGTGCCAGCAGCCCTCTCGGGTATGGTAACTATGGCTACACCTTC	CASSPLGYGNYGYTF
TRBV5-4	many	TRBJ2-6	17	.	TGTGCCAGCAGCCCAGTGGGGGGCTCGTCTGGGGCCAACGTCCTGACTTTC	CASSPVGGSSGANVLTF
TRBV9	many	TRBJ2-5	14	TRBD1	TGTGCCAGCAGCCGACAGGGGGCAGGAGAGACCCAGTACTTC	CASSRQGAGETQYF
TRBV29-1	many	TRBJ1-3	14	.	TGCAGCGTTGAAGATCACCTCTCTGGAAACACCATATATTTT	CSVEDHLSGNTIYF
TRBV6-5	many	TRBJ1-5	13	.	TGTGCCAGCTCCGGGGGAGGGGATCAGCCCCAGCATTTT	CASSGGGDQPQHF
TRBV2	.	TRBJ1-2	14	.	TGTGCCAGCAGTTCGGCGGGGGGCGGCTATGGCTACACCTTC	CASSSAGGGYGYTF
TRBV5-5	.	TRBJ2-3	12	.	TGTGCCAGCAGCTTGGGGGCAGCTACGCAGTATTTT	CASSLGAATQYF
TRBV11-2	.	TRBJ1-3	16	TRBD1	TGTGCCAGCAGCTTAGCTCGGACAGGGAGTGGAAACACCATATATTTT	CASSLARTGSGNTIYF
TRBV3-1	many	TRBJ1-6	15	.	TGTGCCAGCAGCCAAGACAGACCGGGGGGTTCACCCCTCCACTTT	CASSQDRPGGSPLHF
TRBV12-5	.	TRBJ1-5	14	.	TGTGCTAGTGGTTTAGTTACTGGGGAGCAGCCCCAGCATTTT	CASGLVTGEQPQHF
TRBV13	many	TRBJ2-7	13	.	TGTGCCAGCAGCTCCCCCGCCCTTGGCGAGCAGTACTTC	CASSSPALGEQYF
TRBV7-2	few	TRBJ2-7	13	.	TGTGCCAGCAGTTCGGACGCCTCCTACGAGCAGTACTTC	CASSSDASYEQYF
TRBV5-6	.	TRBJ2-7	17	.	TGTGCCAGCAGCTTGGGGACGGGGGGCACTAGGCCCTACGAGCAGTACTTC	CASSLGTGGTRPYEQYF
TRBV29-1	.	TRBJ1-2	13	TRBD1	TGCAGCGCCTTGGGTGGACAGGGGGACGGCTACACCTTC	CSALGGQGDGYTF
TRBV7-6	many	TRBJ1-2	15	TRBD1	TGTGCCAGCAGCTCTACAGGGGGCGCGGGCTATGGCTACCCCTTC	CASSSTGGAGYGYPF
TRBV24-1	many	TRBJ2-2	16	.	TGTGCCACCAGTGTCTCTTCCGGGGTGAACACCGGGGAGCTGTTTTTT	CATSVSSGVNTGELFF
TRBV12-3/TRBV12-4	many	TRBJ2-1	14	.	TGTGCCAGCAGTTTAGTCGGGGCGTACAATGAGCAGTTCTTC	CASSLVGAYNEQFF
TRBV6-1	many	TRBJ1-6	13	.	TGTGCCAGCAGTGGGACCGAGCGAGGGCCCCTCCACTTT	CASSGTERGPLHF
TRBV2	.	TRBJ2-2	15	.	TGTGCCAGCAGTGAGAACGTCGTGGGCACCGGGGAGCTGTTTTTT	CASSENVVGTGELFF
TRBV12-3/TRBV12-4	many	TRBJ1-5	17	TRBD1	TGTGCCAGCAGTGTACCGGGACAGGGGGAAGGCAATCAGCCCCAGCATTTT	CASSVPGQGEGNQPQHF
TRBV20-1	many	TRBJ2-7	14	TRBD1	TGCAGTGCCACCTTCCGGGACAGGGACTACGAGCAGTACTTC	CSATFRDRDYEQYF
TRBV19	.	TRBJ1-1	15	.	TGTGCCAGTAGTATTACAGGGACGAGGTACACTGAAGCTTTCTTT	CASSITGTRYTEAFF
TRBV24-1	.	TRBJ2-3	18	.	TGTGCCACCAGTGGCAGTGCTCCCTCTGGGGGCTACACAGATACGCAGTATTTT	CATSGSAPSGGYTDTQYF
TRBV29-1	many	TRBJ1-4	13	.	TGCAGCGTTGTCGGGGGATCCGAGGAAAAACTGTTTTTT	CSVVGGSEEKLFF
TRBV3-1	.	TRBJ1-1	18	TRBD1	TGTGCCAGCAGCCAAGGGGTGCGAAGACAGGGGGTTCACACTGAAGCTTTCTTT	CASSQGVRRQGVHTEAFF
TRBV7-2	.	TRBJ1-6	15	.	TGTGCCAGCAGCTTGGATACAGGGTTGGTTTCACCCCTCCACTTT	CASSLDTGLVSPLHF
TRBV10-3	.	TRBJ2-2	14	TRBD2	TGTGCCATCAGAGCGGCTAGCGGCAAGGGGGAGCTGTTTTTT	CAIRAASGKGELFF
TRBV11-1	many	TRBJ2-7	15	.	TGTGCCAGCAGCTCAGCGCAGAGGGGGGGCTACGAGCAGTACTTC	CASSSAQRGGYEQYF
TRBV7-2	many	TRBJ2-3	15	TRBD2	TGTGCCAGCGGAGGTAGCGGGAGGAGGACAGATACGCAGTATTTT	CASGGSGRRTDTQYF
TRBV18	many	TRBJ2-5	13	.	TGTGCCAGCTCGCCTGGACTCAGGGAGACCCAGTACTTC	CASSPGLRETQYF
TRBV4-1	many	TRBJ1-5	15	TRBD1	TGCGCCAGCAGCCAAGAACAGGGGGGGAGTCAGCCCCAGCATTTT	CASSQEQGGSQPQHF
TRBV3-1	many	TRBJ1-3	15	.	TGTGCCAGCAGCCAAGAGGGGAGTCCCGGAAACACCATATATTTT	CASSQEGSPGNTIYF